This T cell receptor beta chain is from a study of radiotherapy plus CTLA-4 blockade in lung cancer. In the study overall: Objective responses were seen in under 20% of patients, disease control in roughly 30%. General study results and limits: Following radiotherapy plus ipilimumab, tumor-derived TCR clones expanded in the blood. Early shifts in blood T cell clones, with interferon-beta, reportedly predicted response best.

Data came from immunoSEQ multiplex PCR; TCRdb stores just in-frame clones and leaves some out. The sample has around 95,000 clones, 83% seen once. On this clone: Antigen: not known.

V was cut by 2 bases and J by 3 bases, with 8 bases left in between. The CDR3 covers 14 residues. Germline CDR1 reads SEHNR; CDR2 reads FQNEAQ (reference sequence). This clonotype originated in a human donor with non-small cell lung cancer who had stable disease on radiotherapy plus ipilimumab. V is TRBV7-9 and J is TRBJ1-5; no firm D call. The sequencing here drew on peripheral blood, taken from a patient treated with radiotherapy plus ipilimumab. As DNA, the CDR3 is TGTGCCAGCAGCTTAATAGGGAACAATCAGCCCCAGCATTTT. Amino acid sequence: CASSLIGNNQPQHF.